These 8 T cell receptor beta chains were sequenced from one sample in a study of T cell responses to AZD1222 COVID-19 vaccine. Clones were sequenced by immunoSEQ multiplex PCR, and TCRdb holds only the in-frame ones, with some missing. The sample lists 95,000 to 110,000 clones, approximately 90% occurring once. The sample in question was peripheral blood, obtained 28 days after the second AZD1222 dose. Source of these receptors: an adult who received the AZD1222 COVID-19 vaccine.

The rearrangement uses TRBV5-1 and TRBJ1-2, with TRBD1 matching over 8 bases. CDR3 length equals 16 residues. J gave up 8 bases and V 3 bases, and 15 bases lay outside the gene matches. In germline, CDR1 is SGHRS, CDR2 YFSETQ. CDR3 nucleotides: TGCGCCAGCAGCTCCCACGCGGGAGACAGGGGCGGGGGCTACACCTTC. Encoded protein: CASSSHAGDRGGGYTF.

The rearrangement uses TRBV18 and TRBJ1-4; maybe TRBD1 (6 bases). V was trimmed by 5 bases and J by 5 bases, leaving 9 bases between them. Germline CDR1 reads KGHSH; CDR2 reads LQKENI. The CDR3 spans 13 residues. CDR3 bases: TGTGCCAGCTCAACAGGGACGAATGAAAAACTGTTTTTT. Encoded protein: CASSTGTNEKLFF.

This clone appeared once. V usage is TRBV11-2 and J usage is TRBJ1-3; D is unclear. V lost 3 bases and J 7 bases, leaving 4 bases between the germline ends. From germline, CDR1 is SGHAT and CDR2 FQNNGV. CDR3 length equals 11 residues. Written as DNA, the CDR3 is TGTGCCAGCAGCTTTATTAACACCATATATTTT. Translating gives CASSFINTIYF.

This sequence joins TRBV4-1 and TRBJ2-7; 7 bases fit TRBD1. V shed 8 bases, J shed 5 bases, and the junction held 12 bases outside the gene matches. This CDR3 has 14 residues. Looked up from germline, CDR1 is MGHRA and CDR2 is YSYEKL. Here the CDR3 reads CASSSSTGTHEQYF. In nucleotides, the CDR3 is TGCGCCAGCTCCTCTTCGACAGGGACCCACGAGCAGTACTTC.

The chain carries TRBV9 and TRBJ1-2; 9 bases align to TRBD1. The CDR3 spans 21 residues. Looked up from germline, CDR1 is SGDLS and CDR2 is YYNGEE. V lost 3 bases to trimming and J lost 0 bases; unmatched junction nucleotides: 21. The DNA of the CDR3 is TGTGCCAGCAGCGCTTCCTATGATGGAGGGACAGGGAGTTGGGCTAACTATGGCTACACCTTC. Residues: CASSASYDGGTGSWANYGYTF.

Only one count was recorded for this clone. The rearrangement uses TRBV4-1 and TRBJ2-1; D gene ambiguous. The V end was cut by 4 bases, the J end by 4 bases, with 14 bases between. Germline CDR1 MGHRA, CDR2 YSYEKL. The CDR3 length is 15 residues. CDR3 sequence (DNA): TGCGCCAGCAGCCTCGGGCCTTCCCTTTACAATGAGCAGTTCTTC. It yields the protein CASSLGPSLYNEQFF.

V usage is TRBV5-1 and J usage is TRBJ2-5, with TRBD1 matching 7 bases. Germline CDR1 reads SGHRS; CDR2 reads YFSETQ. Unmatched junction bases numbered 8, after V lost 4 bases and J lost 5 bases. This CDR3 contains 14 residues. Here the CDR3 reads CASSVYRGRETQYF. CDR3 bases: TGCGCCAGCAGCGTATACAGGGGAAGGGAGACCCAGTACTTC. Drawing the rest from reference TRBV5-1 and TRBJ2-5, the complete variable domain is KAGVTQTPRYLIKTRGQQVTLSCSPISGHRSVSWYQQTPGQGLQFLFEYFSETQRNKGNFPGRFSGRQFSNSRSEMNVSTLELGDSALYLCASSVYRGRETQYFGPGTRLLVL.

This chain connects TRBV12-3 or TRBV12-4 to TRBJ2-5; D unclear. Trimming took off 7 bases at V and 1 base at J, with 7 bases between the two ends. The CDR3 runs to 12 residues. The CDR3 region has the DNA TGTGCCAGCACGAGCGTCCAAGAGACCCAGTACTTC. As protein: CASTSVQETQYF.